A selection of T cell receptor beta chains follows, all from one sample in a study of T-cell reconstitution after alpha-beta-depleted transplantation in children. TCRdb analysed the PCR reads with MiXCR anew, one entry per CDR3 protein. This sample yields around 450,000 distinct CDR3 sequences, of which 8% to 11% are seen a single time; around 2% belongs to the top ten. The sequencing used PBMCs, collected before TCRalphabeta/CD19-depleted stem cell transplant. These receptors were obtained from a child under 10 years old with inherited bone marrow failure, due to receive a stem cell transplant. CDR3s include the opening cysteine and the closing phenylalanine or tryptophan. A D gene is named only where the DNA matches it firmly. Clone size is given for some rows only: seen once, a few or many times, or a class if the clone is expanded.

CDR3 DNA	CDR3 protein	clone size	J gene	D gene	V gene
TGTGCCAGCAGTCGACAGGTGATAAACCCTGATCAGCCCCAGCATTTT	CASSRQVINPDQPQHF	-	TRBJ1-5	-	TRBV2
TGTGCCAGCAGTCGCGATCAGTTCAACGAGCAGTACTTC	CASSRDQFNEQYF	many	TRBJ2-7	-	TRBV28
TGTGCCACCAGTGACCTCGACAGCCTTCAAGAGACCCAGTACTTC	CATSDLDSLQETQYF	-	TRBJ2-5	-	TRBV24-1
TGTGCCAGCAGACTGGGACTAGCGTCCTACGAGCAGCACTTC	CASRLGLASYEQHF	-	TRBJ2-7	TRBD2	TRBV3-1
TGTGCCAGCAGGCCCGGGACTAGCGGGAGGGACGAGCAGTACTTC	CASRPGTSGRDEQYF	many	TRBJ2-7	TRBD2	TRBV6-2/TRBV6-3
TGTGCCACCTTAGAACTTGTCCGCCCCCAAGAGACCCAGTACTTC	CATLELVRPQETQYF	-	TRBJ2-5	-	TRBV6-2/TRBV6-3
TGCGCCAGCGACAGGGGATACGGTAACTACGAGCAGTACTTC	CASDRGYGNYEQYF	few	TRBJ2-7	TRBD1	TRBV5-1
TGCAGCTTAGGGAACATGAACACTGAAGCTTTCTTT	CSLGNMNTEAFF	-	TRBJ1-1	-	TRBV29-1
TGTGCCAGCAGCTATAAAGCGGGAGGATTCAACGAGCAGTACTTC	CASSYKAGGFNEQYF	few	TRBJ2-7	TRBD2	TRBV7-9
TGTGCCAGCACCGACCGGGGGCGAATTGGCTACACCTTC	CASTDRGRIGYTF	many	TRBJ1-2	-	TRBV4-2
TGCGCCAGCAGCTCGGCCTTAAACTACAATGAGCAGTTCTTC	CASSSALNYNEQFF	few	TRBJ2-1	-	TRBV10-2
TGTGCCAGCAGCACTCCCGGGACAGGGTTAACTAACGCTAACTATGGCTACACCTTC	CASSTPGTGLTNANYGYTF	many	TRBJ1-2	TRBD1	TRBV7-8
TGTGCCAGCAGAAAGGGGGTAGTCGCTGAAGCTTTCTTT	CASRKGVVAEAFF	-	TRBJ1-1	-	TRBV27
TGTGCCAGCAGCCCTGAGGGGGGGGCTAAGAACACCGGGGAGCTGTTTTTT	CASSPEGGAKNTGELFF	many	TRBJ2-2	-	TRBV4-2
TGTGCCAGCAGGCTAAAGCGGGAGCTCATGCATGAGCAGTTCTTC	CASRLKRELMHEQFF	many	TRBJ2-1	TRBD2	TRBV3-1
TGTGCCAGCAGTTTTTGGGCAGGTGGTGGCAATCAGCCCCAGCATTTT	CASSFWAGGGNQPQHF	many	TRBJ1-5	-	TRBV12-3/TRBV12-4
TGTGCCTGGACAGGGGGCAACTTTCTGAACACTGAAGCTTTCTTT	CAWTGGNFLNTEAFF	few	TRBJ1-1	TRBD1	TRBV30
TGCGCCAGCAGCCCGAGGACGGGACTGGGGGATACGCAGTATTTT	CASSPRTGLGDTQYF	many	TRBJ2-3	-	TRBV4-3
TGTGCCAGCTCACCAGGGAGAGACAATGAGCAGTTCTTC	CASSPGRDNEQFF	many	TRBJ2-1	-	TRBV18
TGTGCCAGCAGCTTTCGCTTTGGTTCCCGGGAGACCCAGTACTTC	CASSFRFGSRETQYF	-	TRBJ2-5	-	TRBV7-2
TGTGCCAGCAGTTATTTCAGCTCCTACGAGCAGTACTTC	CASSYFSSYEQYF	few	TRBJ2-7	-	TRBV6-5
TGCAGTGCTAGGCGGCAACTCCGCACAGATACGCAGTATTTT	CSARRQLRTDTQYF	few	TRBJ2-3	-	TRBV20-1
TGCAGTGCTTCGCAGAGACGCACAGATACGCAGTATTTT	CSASQRRTDTQYF	many	TRBJ2-3	-	TRBV20-1
TGTGCCACCAGCAGAGAGTGGGGACTTAATGAAAAACTGTTTTTT	CATSREWGLNEKLFF	many	TRBJ1-4	-	TRBV15
TGTGCCAGCAGCCCCAGGGCGGGAGTAGAGGAGCAGTACTTC	CASSPRAGVEEQYF	many	TRBJ2-7	TRBD2	TRBV7-8
TGTGCCAGCAGTGAAGCTTTGAGACTAAGCGGGAGGCCCCTCAATGAGCAGTTCTTC	CASSEALRLSGRPLNEQFF	-	TRBJ2-1	TRBD2	TRBV2
TGTGCCAGCAGCTTAGCTGGACAGGGTCCCTACTACGAGCAGTACTTC	CASSLAGQGPYYEQYF	many	TRBJ2-7	TRBD1	TRBV7-2
TGTGCCAGCAGCGTGTCCGGGAGGTCCTACAATGAGCAGTTCTTC	CASSVSGRSYNEQFF	many	TRBJ2-1	TRBD2	TRBV9
TGCGCCAGCAGCCAAGATGGGGGAAACACCATATATTTT	CASSQDGGNTIYF	-	TRBJ1-3	-	TRBV4-3
TGTGCCAGCAGCGGAAGCCGGGACAACACCGGGGAGCTGTTTTTT	CASSGSRDNTGELFF	many	TRBJ2-2	-	TRBV5-4
TGTGCCAGCAGTTACCTAGTCCCGACCGAAGAGACCCAGTACTTC	CASSYLVPTEETQYF	many	TRBJ2-5	-	TRBV12-3/TRBV12-4
TGCAGCGTTGAATCGCAGCTAAGTACTAACTATGGCTACACCTTC	CSVESQLSTNYGYTF	many	TRBJ1-2	-	TRBV29-1
TGTGCCAGCAGACCCCGTAAGGCCTACGAGCAGTACTTC	CASRPRKAYEQYF	many	TRBJ2-7	-	TRBV25-1
TGTGCCAGCAGCTGGACGGATGCAGGCTACACCTTC	CASSWTDAGYTF	many	TRBJ1-2	-	TRBV7-9
TGTGCCTGGGGCGACTTCGGGAGTCAGCAGTTCTTC	CAWGDFGSQQFF	-	TRBJ2-1	-	TRBV30
TGTGCCAGCAGCGCCAGGCCATATCCCCTAGCGGACGGCCGGGAGCTGTTTTTT	CASSARPYPLADGRELFF	many	TRBJ2-2	TRBD2	TRBV9